This entry lists 26 T cell receptor beta chains sequenced from one sample in a study of preoperative IRX-2 immunotherapy in early breast cancer (dated by TCRdb to the late 2010s). The sample's treatment or condition label is to be understood as: preoperative locoregional IRX-2 cytokine immunotherapy. Library method: the immunoSEQ multiplex PCR assay. TCRdb limited this immuneACCESS table to in-frame rearrangements with V and J called. A share of clones is missing; checked studies link under half to unresolved V genes, and the rest is unexplained. The sample has around 3,700 clones on record, 65% to 70% of them singletons. The top ten clonotypes cover 12% of the sample. The sequences come from tumor tissue, collected after IRX-2 immunotherapy. These receptors were obtained from a human donor with breast cancer.

J is TRBJ2-1 and V is TRBV23-1, with 8 bases identical to TRBD2. TRBV23-1 is noted as an ORF with a role that remains uncertain. J lost 8 bases, V lost 6 bases, and 6 bases had no gene match. The CDR3 sequence is 13 residues long. DNA for the CDR3: TGCGCCAGCAGACCGCTAGCGGGCGATGAGCAGTTCTTC. It is translated as CASRPLAGDEQFF.

This clone was seen more than once but under ten times. This chain connects TRBV28 to TRBJ1-2; 9 bases match TRBD1. Germline V gene data show CDR1 as MDHEN and CDR2 as SYDVKM. This CDR3 is built from 16 residues. J gave up 6 bases and V 4 bases, and 12 bases lay outside the gene matches. The CDR3 spells CASSSQAGTGRHGYTF. CDR3 nucleotide sequence: TGTGCCAGCAGTTCCCAAGCCGGGACAGGGAGGCATGGCTACACCTTC.

The chain couples TRBV5-1 to TRBJ2-6; either TRBD1 or TRBD2 may supply D (5 bases each). This CDR3 region has 19 residues. Between the trimmed V and J ends, which lost 2 bases and 2 bases, there was a span of 20 bases. Germline CDR1 SGHRS, CDR2 YFSETQ. CDR3 coding DNA: TGCGCCAGCAGCTTTAATCCATCCGGGACCCTTACTGGGGCCAACGTCCTGACTTTC. This codes for CASSFNPSGTLTGANVLTF.

This chain connects TRBV6-4 to TRBJ2-1, with 13 positions matching TRBD2. This CDR3 has 16 residues. The germline gives CDR1 MRHNA, CDR2 SNTAGT. V dropped 7 bases and J dropped 9; count of bases not matched to a gene: 12. The CDR3 DNA sequence: TGTGCCAGCACCGATGGACTAGCGGGAGTTCGTAGTGAGCAGTTCTTC. The encoded protein is CASTDGLAGVRSEQFF.

This clone is deemed medium-sized (0.01 to 0.1%). The chain carries TRBV6-8 and TRBJ1-2, with D possibly TRBD1 on 6 matching bases. V was trimmed by 4 bases and J by 5 bases, leaving 14 bases between them. CDR1 is MNHGY, CDR2 SAAAGT, per germline. The CDR3 runs to 14 residues. The CDR3: CASSSGTLEYGYTF. CDR3 bases: TGTGCCAGCAGTTCCGGGACACTAGAATATGGCTACACCTTC.

This chain uses TRBV6-8 with TRBJ1-1; D is perhaps TRBD1 (6 bases). Per the germline V gene, CDR1 is MNHGY and CDR2 is SAAAGT. This CDR3 has 14 residues. Trimming left V 8 bases short and J 4 bases short, with 17 bases between. CDR3 protein: CASCQMRGGTEAFF. CDR3 in DNA: TGTGCCAGCTGTCAAATGCGAGGGGGCACTGAAGCTTTCTTT.

The rearrangement joins TRBV12-5 to TRBJ1-3, with a possible D match to TRBD1 (6 bases). Germline loops: CDR1 LGHNT, CDR2 FRNRAP. This CDR3 spans 15 amino acids. Deletions cut 0 bases from V and 2 bases from J, with 8 bases between. CDR3 in amino acids: CASGLVAGAGNTIYF. The CDR3 DNA reads as TGTGCTAGTGGTTTGGTTGCAGGGGCTGGAAACACCATATATTTT.

This clone was picked up a small number of times. The V and J genes are TRBV28 and TRBJ2-3; TRBD1 is a possible D gene (6 bases). The CDR3 runs to 14 residues. Germline-derived CDR1 and CDR2 are MDHEN and SYDVKM. The germline V and J ends were trimmed by 3 bases and 3 bases, with 10 bases remaining between them. In DNA, the CDR3 is TGTGCCAGCAGTTTCCTCCAGGGGACAGATACGCAGTATTTT. Amino acid sequence: CASSFLQGTDTQYF.

J is TRBJ1-1 and V is TRBV11-3; D is undetermined. From germline, CDR1 is SGHNT and CDR2 YENEEA. CDR3 length: 14 amino acids. The V gene lost 3 bases and the J gene lost 1 base, with 9 bases spanning the gap. The CDR3 DNA is TGTGCCAGCAGCTTTGGATCCCCGAACACTGAAGCTTTCTTT. It encodes CASSFGSPNTEAFF.

The gene calls are TRBV28 and TRBJ2-7; weak D call: TRBD1 (5 bases). The CDR3 sequence is 14 residues long. The germline CDR1 and CDR2 sequences are MDHEN and SYDVKM. Between the trimmed V and J ends, which lost 5 bases and 6 bases, there was a span of 17 bases. The CDR3 DNA follows: TGTGCCAGCAGTGGGGATAGCAGGGCCCTCGAGCAGTACTTC. Translating it yields CASSGDSRALEQYF.

This chain uses TRBV6-8 with TRBJ2-7; D not certain. V was clipped by 7 bases and J by 6 bases, with 16 bases between them. There are 13 residues in the CDR3. From germline, CDR1 is MNHGY and CDR2 SAAAGT. In DNA, the CDR3 is TGTGCCAGCACCGAGGACGGCCACGGCGAGCAGTACTTC. This translates into CASTEDGHGEQYF.

This clone was detected a few times. The chain links TRBV11-3 to TRBJ2-7; 9 nucleotides align to TRBD2. The CDR3 runs 15 residues. CDR1 is SGHNT, CDR2 YENEEA, per germline. The V segment lost 6 bases and the J segment 2 bases; nucleotides outside the gene matches: 8. The CDR3: CASSWGTSLTYEQYF. The DNA of the CDR3 is TGTGCCAGCAGTTGGGGGACTAGCTTAACCTACGAGCAGTACTTC.

V usage is TRBV11-3 and J usage is TRBJ1-1; TRBD1 matches 8 bases. This CDR3 is 15 amino acids long. From germline, CDR1 is SGHNT and CDR2 YENEEA. The junction had 5 bases not matched to a gene; V was cut back by 1 base and J by 4 bases. The CDR3 sequence: CASSLGRGLGTEAFF. The CDR3 bases are TGTGCCAGCAGCTTAGGCAGGGGGCTGGGCACTGAAGCTTTCTTT.

The chain carries TRBV11-3 and TRBJ2-1; D may be TRBD2 (6 bases). CDR1 and CDR2 from the germline V gene are SGHNT and YENEEA. V shed 3 bases and J shed 6 bases, with 15 bases lying between them. CDR3 length: 15 residues. CDR3 DNA sequence: TGTGCCAGCAGCTTGGGGGGAGTGGCGGGCAATGAGCAGTTCTTC. It specifies CASSLGGVAGNEQFF.

This chain uses TRBV28 with TRBJ1-2; 11 bases fit TRBD1. Germline CDR1 is MDHEN and CDR2 is SYDVKM. There are 16 residues in the CDR3. The ends lost 3 bases at V and 9 bases at J; junction bases unmatched: 12. The CDR3: CASSLSGTGGFNSYTF. In DNA, the CDR3 is TGTGCCAGCAGTTTGTCCGGGACAGGGGGATTCAATAGCTACACCTTC.

The CDR3 DNA is TGCGCCAGCAGCCGTCAAACAGGGGAACAGCCCCAGCATTTT. This codes for CASSRQTGEQPQHF. This rearrangement joins TRBV5-1 to TRBJ1-5; 7 positions match TRBD1. Germline CDR1 is SGHRS and CDR2 is YFSETQ. There are 14 residues in the CDR3. V lost 4 bases to trimming and J lost 7 bases; unmatched junction nucleotides: 8. Supplemented by reference TRBV5-1 and TRBJ1-5, the full variable domain reads KAGVTQTPRYLIKTRGQQVTLSCSPISGHRSVSWYQQTPGQGLQFLFEYFSETQRNKGNFPGRFSGRQFSNSRSEMNVSTLELGDSALYLCASSRQTGEQPQHFGDGTRLSIL.

The rearrangement joins TRBV18 to TRBJ2-5; unclear D gene. Trimming removed 2 bases at V and 0 bases at J, with 7 bases between. The CDR3 loop spans 14 amino acids. Germline V lookup: CDR1 KGHSH, CDR2 LQKENI. DNA for the CDR3: TGTGCCAGCTCACCAAGGGCAGACCAAGAGACCCAGTACTTC. Encoded protein: CASSPRADQETQYF.

This clone was observed a single time. V and J are TRBV30 and TRBJ1-4; 9 bases align to TRBD1. CDR1 is GTSNPN, CDR2 SVGIG, per germline (reference sequence). V was pared by 0 bases and J by 8 bases, with 7 bases of the junction left unmatched. CDR3 length equals 15 residues. The CDR3 DNA follows: TGTGCCTGGAGTGTAAGAGGGACAGGGAACGAAAAACTGTTTTTT. Translating it yields CAWSVRGTGNEKLFF.

V usage is TRBV5-1 and J usage is TRBJ1-1; D is ambiguous. CDR3 size: 15 residues. Germline assignment: CDR1 SGHRS and CDR2 YFSETQ. Between the trimmed V and J ends, which lost 0 bases and 0 bases, there was a span of 9 bases. The CDR3 protein is CASSLGAELNTEAFF. CDR3 bases: TGCGCCAGCAGCTTGGGGGCTGAGTTGAACACTGAAGCTTTCTTT. Using reference TRBV5-1 and TRBJ1-1 for the parts outside the CDR3, the full variable domain is KAGVTQTPRYLIKTRGQQVTLSCSPISGHRSVSWYQQTPGQGLQFLFEYFSETQRNKGNFPGRFSGRQFSNSRSEMNVSTLELGDSALYLCASSLGAELNTEAFFGQGTRLTVV.

The chain combines TRBV6-8 with TRBJ2-3; D may correspond to TRBD1 or TRBD2 (5 bases each). The CDR3 totals 15 residues. Per the germline V gene, CDR1 is MNHGY and CDR2 is SAAAGT. The ends were cut back, 6 bases at V and 1 base at J, with 14 bases in the middle. In nucleotides, the CDR3 is TGTGCCAGCAGAACACGGGGCCGCGGCACAGATACGCAGTATTTT. Protein product: CASRTRGRGTDTQYF.

V is TRBV6-8 and J is TRBJ1-5; the D is unclear. CDR1 MNHGY and CDR2 SAAAGT come from the germline V gene. The V end was cut by 10 bases, the J end by 3 bases, with 16 bases between. The CDR3 spans 14 residues. CDR3 residues: CAIRSGLTNQPQHF. The CDR3 nucleotides are TGTGCCATCAGGAGCGGACTGACCAATCAGCCCCAGCATTTT.

The chain couples TRBV6-8 to TRBJ2-7; no firm D call. The length of the CDR3 is 15 residues. The germline gives CDR1 MNHGY, CDR2 SAAAGT. With 10 bases removed from V and 5 bases from J, the gap between germline ends came to 24 bases. The CDR3 here is CATTPWSAYIDEQYF. Written as DNA, the CDR3 is TGTGCCACCACCCCATGGTCCGCGTATATCGACGAGCAGTACTTC.

The chain couples TRBV6-8 to TRBJ2-1, with TRBD2 matching 9 bases. Germline lookup yields CDR1 MNHGY and CDR2 SAAAGT. Trimming removed 6 bases from V and 4 bases from J; junction bases left unmatched: 10. The CDR3 covers 16 residues. The CDR3 nucleotides are TGTGCCAGCAGGCGGGAGGGACTAGTCAGGTACAATGAGCAGTTCTTC. It translates to CASRREGLVRYNEQFF.

CDR3 loop: CASSERTGPTGELFF. The DNA for the CDR3 is TGTGCCAGCAGTGAGCGGACTGGTCCCACCGGGGAGCTGTTTTTT. The chain combines TRBV6-8 with TRBJ2-2, with a weak D call TRBD2 (5 bases). CDR1 is MNHGY and CDR2 is SAAAGT in the germline V gene. The ends were cut back, 5 bases at V and 4 bases at J, with 14 bases in the middle. This CDR3 region has 15 residues.

The rearrangement uses TRBV30 and TRBJ1-4; possibly TRBD1 for D (5 bases). This CDR3 is built from 17 residues. Germline values: CDR1 GTSNPN, CDR2 SVGIG (reference sequence). V lost 3 bases and J 5 bases, leaving 22 bases between the germline ends. This CDR3 reads CAWSDEGAGYRNEKLFF. Written as DNA, the CDR3 is TGTGCCTGGAGCGACGAAGGGGCCGGTTACCGGAATGAAAAACTGTTTTTT.

The genes are TRBV15 and TRBJ1-4; 10 bases match TRBD1. Losses at the gene ends were 3 bases for V and 8 bases for J; bases not matched to a gene: 3. Germline lookup yields CDR1 LNHNV and CDR2 YYDKDF (reference sequence). The CDR3 length is 14 residues. CDR3 sequence: CATSRDRGREKLFF. The CDR3 nucleotides read TGTGCCACCAGCAGGGACAGGGGGAGGGAAAAACTGTTTTTT.